This section outlines one TCR beta chain sequence together with its context. Its antigen is undetermined. This entry is derived from a study of T cells after yellow fever vaccination. Study at large: Low-cell-number fractions underwent preparation using SMART-Seq v4 Ultra Low Input.

Conversion of TCR transcripts into cDNA relied on 5'RACE template switching, which added a universal primer site and UMIs. TCRdb called the 5' RACE reads again in MiXCR, with one record for every CDR3 protein. The repertoire holds some 350,000 distinct CDR3 sequences, with more than 8.5% as singletons. The germline V gene encodes CDR1 ENHRY and CDR2 SYGVKD. The CDR3 loop spans 14 amino acids. V dropped 1 base and J dropped 5; count of bases not matched to a gene: 1. Study-level points and caveats: It was the secondary response that reached its peak faster, day 5 versus 15, but it was weaker. CD4 and CD8 compartments shared a small share of clonotypes, likely from convergent recombination.

The chain joins TRBV10-3 to TRBJ1-5, with 8 bases matching TRBD1. Sample: PBMCs, taken on the day of the first yellow fever vaccination. The receptor comes from a man aged 18 to 30 who received the YFV17D yellow fever vaccine. The CDR3 coding sequence is TGTGCCATCAGTGAGTACAGGGGGTATCAGCCCCAGCATTTT. Residues: CAISEYRGYQPQHF.